This TCR beta chain was retrieved from a study of shared clonotypes between healthy human individuals. Subsets obtained from CD4+ cells comprised CD45RA+ naive and CD45RA-negative memory cells. The CDR3 spans 16 residues. How the authors handled the data: ImmunoSEQ gave junction-only sequences without quality scores, so filtering differed. Profiling relied on immunoSEQ multiplex PCR, and the TCRdb table lists in-frame clones only, not all of them. V and J calls and clone size are as listed in that table; D and trimming were resolved from the DNA. The repertoire holds about a million clones, with 70% to 80% as singletons.

This sequence was found in a man aged 18 to 29 in good health. Some clones in this sample may be carry-over from other donors' samples. The V and J genes are TRBV21-1 and TRBJ2-7; the listed D gene, TRBD1, was not tested against the DNA. TRBV21-1 is flagged as a pseudogene. The sequencing sample was made of memory CD4+ T cells from PBMCs. Sample subset: CD45RA-negative fraction. The CDR3 sequence is CASIPNALGHPREQYF. CDR3 in DNA: TGTGCCAGCATCCCGAACGCCCTGGGACACCCTAGGGAGCAGTACTTC.